The 22 T cell receptor beta chains given below trace back to one sample, sequenced in a study of blood T cells in healthy people across ages. It was with a sample-barcoded 5' primer and a J-beta primer mix that a second PCR of about 7 to 12 cycles was run. TCRdb reprocessed the 5' RACE reads with MiXCR, giving one entry per CDR3 protein. This table holds about 800,000 distinct CDR3 sequences, roughly 64% found once. The specimen was blood. The receptors were gathered from a man aged 25-45 years in good health.

Only a few counts were recorded for this clonotype. The rearrangement joins TRBV7-9 to TRBJ2-7; D is undetermined. The CDR3 has 15 amino acids. Per germline, CDR1 SEHNR and CDR2 FQNEAQ (reference sequence). Trimming stripped 2 bases from V and 3 bases from J, with 14 bases between. The CDR3 here is CASSLSPEAHYEQYF. The CDR3 nucleotides read TGTGCCAGCAGCTTATCACCCGAGGCCCACTACGAGCAGTACTTC.

In this sample, this clonotype turned up a few times. The rearrangement uses TRBV12-3 or TRBV12-4 and TRBJ2-7; no definite D call. CDR3 length: 14 amino acids. V lost 2 bases, J lost 4 bases, and 12 bases lay in between. The CDR3 bases are TGTGCCAGCAGTTTATTGGAGAATGGTTACGAGCAGTACTTC. Protein: CASSLLENGYEQYF.

The chain carries TRBV28 and TRBJ1-2, with a possible D match to TRBD1 (5 bases). The CDR3 length is 17 residues. Trimming left V 2 bases short and J 3 bases short, with 19 bases between. Germline-derived CDR1 and CDR2 are MDHEN and SYDVKM. The CDR3 loop is CASSLRGSLRGDYGYTF. The CDR3 bases are TGTGCCAGCAGTTTACGTGGTAGCTTGAGAGGGGACTATGGCTACACCTTC.

The genes are TRBV20-1 and TRBJ2-1; 7 nucleotides align to TRBD2. In germline, CDR1 is DFQATT, CDR2 SNEGSKA (reference sequence). V was clipped by 2 bases and J by 4 bases; unmatched bases: 11. The CDR3 is made up of 16 amino acids. CDR3 sequence reads: CSARSDGRELYNEQFF. The CDR3 bases are TGCAGTGCTAGATCCGACGGGCGGGAGCTGTACAATGAGCAGTTCTTC.

The chain uses TRBV5-1 and TRBJ2-7; 9 bases match TRBD2. Trimming took 3 bases from V and 7 from J; bases not matched to a gene: 20. The CDR3 spans 18 residues. Germline CDR1 and CDR2: SGHRS and YFSETQ. CDR3 residues: CASSSKPSAGGEYNEQYF. The CDR3 nucleotides are TGCGCCAGCAGCTCGAAACCCTCAGCGGGGGGCGAATACAATGAGCAGTACTTC.

J is TRBJ2-5 and V is TRBV7-9; possible D gene TRBD2, 5 bases. V lost 1 base to trimming and J lost 2 bases, with 8 bases between them. This CDR3 has 14 residues. Germline CDR1 SEHNR, CDR2 FQNEAQ (reference sequence). DNA of the CDR3: TGTGCCAGCAGCTTAGGTGACTATCAAGAGACCCAGTACTTC. This encodes CASSLGDYQETQYF.

The V and J genes are TRBV9 and TRBJ1-6; 10 bases agree with TRBD1. Germline V gene data show CDR1 as SGDLS and CDR2 as YYNGEE. Trimming cost V 3 bases and J 12 bases; bases outside gene matches: 6. The CDR3 has 14 residues. This CDR3 reads CASSDGTGVRPLHF. The CDR3 DNA sequence: TGTGCCAGCAGCGACGGGACAGGGGTTAGACCCCTCCACTTT. The whole variable domain, filled in from reference TRBV9 and TRBJ1-6, reads DSGVTQTPKHLITATGQRVTLRCSPRSGDLSVYWYQQSLDQGLQFLIQYYNGEERAKGNILERFSAQQFPDLHSELNLSSLELGDSALYFCASSDGTGVRPLHFGNGTRLTVT.

The chain links TRBV2 to TRBJ1-2; TRBD1 is a possible D gene (5 bases). CDR1 and CDR2 from the germline V gene are SNHLY and FYNNEI. V was trimmed by 7 bases and J by 5 bases, leaving 17 bases between them. The length of the CDR3 is 14 residues. DNA of the CDR3: TGTGCCAGCAAAAGGACAATCACCCAGTATGGCTACACCTTC. This gives the protein CASKRTITQYGYTF.

The chain recombines TRBV20-1 with TRBJ1-1; D not certain. The germline CDR1 and CDR2 sequences are DFQATT and SNEGSKA (reference sequence). Between the trimmed V and J ends, which lost 6 bases and 4 bases, there was a span of 12 bases. CDR3 length: 12 residues. This chain's CDR3 is CSARHRFTEAFF. CDR3 in DNA: TGCAGTGCGCGCCACCGGTTCACTGAAGCTTTCTTT.

The chain combines TRBV7-9 with TRBJ2-5; 7 bases fit TRBD2. The germline CDR1 and CDR2 sequences are SEHNR and FQNEAQ (reference sequence). With 5 bases clipped from V and 2 bases from J, the junction kept 2 bases outside the gene matches. This CDR3 has 13 residues. For the CDR3, the DNA is TGTGCCAGCAGCGGACTAGTGCAAGAGACCCAGTACTTC. Translated, it gives CASSGLVQETQYF.

V usage is TRBV7-2 and J usage is TRBJ2-3; D is undetermined. The CDR3 sequence is 15 residues long. CDR1 is SGHTA, CDR2 FQGNSA, per germline. Trimming removed 7 bases from V and 4 bases from J, with 18 bases in between. The CDR3 bases are TGTGCCAGCATCAAAGGACGGACGCCAGCAGATACGCAGTATTTT. Its translation: CASIKGRTPADTQYF.

This clonotype turned up a few times. V and J are TRBV7-9 and TRBJ2-3; tentative D call: TRBD2 (5 bases). Germline V CDR1 and CDR2: SEHNR, FQNEAQ (reference sequence). CDR3 length equals 15 residues. V was clipped by 1 base and J by 4 bases, with 12 bases between them. The CDR3 region has the DNA TGTGCCAGCAGCTTAGAGGGCGGGCGCTCAGATACGCAGTATTTT. Encoded protein: CASSLEGGRSDTQYF. Full variable domain (outside the CDR3, taken from reference TRBV7-9 and TRBJ2-3): DTGVSQNPRHKITKRGQNVTFRCDPISEHNRLYWYRQTLGQGPEFLTYFQNEAQLEKSRLLSDRFSAERPKGSFSTLEIQRTEQGDSAMYLCASSLEGGRSDTQYFGPGTRLTVL.

The chain couples TRBV14 to TRBJ2-1; tentatively, D is TRBD2 (6 bases). CDR3 length: 14 residues. V lost 5 bases to trimming and J lost 3 bases, with 11 bases between them. Germline V CDR1 and CDR2: SGHDN, FVKESK. The CDR3: CASSWTNNYNEQFF. The CDR3 region has the DNA TGTGCCAGCAGCTGGACTAATAACTACAATGAGCAGTTCTTC.

The chain is built from TRBV29-1 and TRBJ2-1, with 11 bases fitting TRBD2. The germline V gene has CDR1 SQVTM and CDR2 ANQGSEA. The CDR3 consists of 17 residues. J lost 3 bases, V lost 3 bases, and 10 bases had no gene match. In DNA, the CDR3 is TGCAGCGTTGATAGCGGGAGGGGCCTACTGCACTACAATGAGCAGTTCTTC. It translates to CSVDSGRGLLHYNEQFF.

The chain has TRBV7-8 and TRBJ2-7, with D maybe TRBD1 (6 bases). V was pared by 5 bases and J by 2 bases, with 16 bases between. CDR1 is SGHVS, CDR2 FQNEAQ, per germline. This CDR3 spans 15 amino acids. This CDR3 reads CASSSHRVRPYEQYF. The CDR3 DNA follows: TGTGCCAGCAGCAGCCACAGGGTTCGGCCCTACGAGCAGTACTTC.

For this clonotype: A much more abundant neighbour one base away suggests this may be a read error. This chain joins TRBV4-2 and TRBJ2-1, with D uncertain. Trimming removed 0 bases from V and 8 bases from J, with 5 bases in between. This CDR3 region has 12 residues. Germline CDR1 LGHNA, CDR2 YNFKEQ. Written as DNA, the CDR3 is TGTGCCAGCAGCCAAGAGGCGGATGAGCAGTTCTTC. Amino acid sequence: CASSQEADEQFF.

The rearrangement links TRBV9 to TRBJ2-5, with 7 bases lining up with TRBD2. CDR1 and CDR2 (germline): SGDLS, YYNGEE. V shed 0 bases and J 5 bases; nucleotides not matched to a gene: 4. CDR3 length: 14 residues. The CDR3 spells CASSVGGSVETQYF. CDR3 sequence (DNA): TGTGCCAGCAGCGTAGGCGGGAGCGTGGAGACCCAGTACTTC.

The V and J genes are TRBV7-2 and TRBJ1-1, with D perhaps TRBD1 (6 bases). V lost 1 base to trimming and J lost 7 bases, with 16 bases between them. CDR3 length: 15 amino acids. The germline V gene has CDR1 SGHTA and CDR2 FQGNSA. Written as DNA, the CDR3 is TGTGCCAGCAGCTTAGACGGGGGGCTCGGGCGTGAAGCTTTCTTT. Translating gives CASSLDGGLGREAFF.

This chain connects TRBV12-5 to TRBJ2-1; the D gene is possibly TRBD2 (5 bases). Germline V CDR1 and CDR2: LGHNT, FRNRAP. This CDR3 is 14 amino acids long. The ends were cut back, 7 bases at V and 1 base at J, with 11 bases in the middle. CDR3 protein: CASAESGSYNEQFF. The DNA of the CDR3 is TGTGCTAGTGCCGAAAGCGGTTCCTACAATGAGCAGTTCTTC.

This sequence joins TRBV7-2 and TRBJ2-1, with 9 bases identical to TRBD2. After removal of 6 bases from V and 9 bases from J, the junction contained 18 bases not matched to a gene. Looked up from germline, CDR1 is SGHTA and CDR2 is FQGNSA. The CDR3 consists of 17 residues. CDR3 residues: CASRGFSASGKDLEQFF. The CDR3 nucleotides are TGTGCCAGCAGGGGGTTTTCGGCTAGCGGGAAAGATCTTGAGCAGTTCTTC.

The V gene is TRBV9, the J gene TRBJ2-4; D possibly corresponds to TRBD2 (5 bases). The J call may be in error: the DNA end matches TRBJ2-7 better. From germline, CDR1 is SGDLS and CDR2 YYNGEE. The CDR3 runs to 14 residues. In DNA, the CDR3 is TGTGCCAGCAGCGCCCTCGAGGGTACCCACGAGCAGTACTTC. Translation gives CASSALEGTHEQYF.

The V and J genes are TRBV12-3 or TRBV12-4 and TRBJ1-4; D gene uncertain. The CDR3 covers 17 residues. V lost 3 bases and J 2 bases, leaving 16 bases between the germline ends. The CDR3 nucleotides are TGTGCCAGCAGTTTCAGTTTAGCCCTGTCTACTAATGAAAAACTGTTTTTT. Protein: CASSFSLALSTNEKLFF.